Below, 29 T cell receptor beta chains from the same sample are listed, as sequenced in a study of neoadjuvant anti-PD-1 for oral cavity cancer. Sequenced by immunoSEQ multiplex PCR; TCRdb stores in-frame clones only, minus some. The sample holds 7,000 to 9,500 clones, around 63% seen once. Documented time point: after neoadjuvant nivolumab, at surgical resection. The sequences come from PBMCs, collected after nivolumab (anti-PD-1) treatment. The receptors stem from a person aged 35 to 85 with oral cavity squamous cell carcinoma.

CDR3 DNA sequence: TGTGCCAGCAGTGCCTCGCTCGGGGGGACTCCTAACACAGATACGCAGTATTTT. It specifies CASSASLGGTPNTDTQYF. V usage is TRBV6-1 and J usage is TRBJ2-3, with 7 nucleotides matching TRBD2. V shed 4 bases and J 2 bases; nucleotides not matched to a gene: 15. The CDR3 extends over 18 amino acids. Germline CDR1 MNHNS, CDR2 SASEGT.

The chain recombines TRBV9 with TRBJ2-5; 8 nucleotides line up with TRBD1. J lost 2 bases, V lost 2 bases, and 5 bases had no gene match. This CDR3 comprises 15 residues. Germline loops: CDR1 SGDLS, CDR2 YYNGEE. The CDR3 region is CASSVGGQVQETQYF. The DNA for the CDR3 is TGTGCCAGCAGCGTGGGGGGACAGGTACAAGAGACCCAGTACTTC.

The gene calls are TRBV5-6 and TRBJ2-2; 7 bases are shared with TRBD2. Germline CDR1 is SGHDT and CDR2 is YYEEEE. The CDR3 spans 13 residues. V was pared by 2 bases and J by 5 bases, with 0 bases of the junction left unmatched. CDR3 DNA: TGTGCCAGCAGCTTAGCGGGGACCGGGGAGCTGTTTTTT. Translated, it gives CASSLAGTGELFF.

This clone was picked up one time. The J gene is TRBJ2-5, the V gene TRBV7-9; 8 nucleotides align to TRBD1. The CDR3 is made up of 12 amino acids. V lost 6 bases, J lost 11 bases, and 8 bases stayed unmatched. Per germline, CDR1 SEHNR and CDR2 FQNEAQ (reference sequence). CDR3 sequence: CASRKEGQGQYF. CDR3 sequence (DNA): TGTGCCAGCAGGAAGGAAGGACAGGGTCAGTACTTC.

The V and J genes are TRBV7-2 and TRBJ1-1; D unclear. The germline gives CDR1 SGHTA, CDR2 FQGNSA. Between the trimmed V and J ends, which lost 5 bases and 2 bases, there was a span of 6 bases. This CDR3 has 12 residues. CDR3 in amino acids: CASSASNTEAFF. The CDR3 nucleotides are TGTGCCAGCAGCGCATCAAACACTGAAGCTTTCTTT.

This clone was seen a few times. This chain connects TRBV6-5 to TRBJ1-2; D remains unclear. V lost 0 bases to trimming and J lost 2 bases, with 1 base between them. The germline CDR1 and CDR2 sequences are MNHEY and SVGAGI. CDR3 length equals 12 residues. In DNA, the CDR3 is TGTGCCAGCAGTTACTCCAACTATGGCTACACCTTC. This encodes CASSYSNYGYTF.

The CDR3 bases are TGTGCCAGTAGACTAATGTCGGGGAACACCGGGGAGCTGTTTTTT. It codes for CASRLMSGNTGELFF. J is TRBJ2-2 and V is TRBV19; no reliable D call. CDR1 and CDR2 (germline): LNHDA, SQIVND (reference sequence). V lost 6 bases to trimming and J lost 1 base, with 12 bases between them. This CDR3 contains 15 residues.

The chain employs TRBV7-9 and TRBJ2-2; tentative D call: TRBD2 (6 bases). This CDR3 is 16 amino acids long. The germline V and J ends were trimmed by 2 bases and 4 bases, with 14 bases remaining between them. From germline, CDR1 is SEHNR and CDR2 FQNEAQ (reference sequence). The CDR3 spells CASSLSWRVSTGELFF. DNA for the CDR3: TGTGCCAGCAGCTTAAGTTGGAGGGTCAGCACCGGGGAGCTGTTTTTT.

In DNA, the CDR3 is TGTGCCAGCAGTGTGTGGGGGTTAGGCACCGGGGAGCTGTTTTTT. Its translation is CASSVWGLGTGELFF. This chain links TRBV5-5 with TRBJ2-2, with D possibly being TRBD1 or TRBD2 (5 bases each). This CDR3 spans 15 amino acids. Germline V gene lookup returns CDR1 SGHKS and CDR2 YYEKEE (reference sequence). Trimming cost V 5 bases and J 4 bases, with 15 bases left between them. Full variable domain (rest looked up from reference TRBV5-5 and TRBJ2-2): DAGVTQSPTHLIKTRGQQVTLRCSPISGHKSVSWYQQVLGQGPQFIFQYYEKEERGRGNFPDRFSARQFPNYSSELNVNALLLGDSALYLCASSVWGLGTGELFFGEGSRLTVL.

The chain combines TRBV2 with TRBJ2-1, with 15 bases identical to TRBD2. CDR1 and CDR2 from the germline V gene are SNHLY and FYNNEI. The V gene end was trimmed by 5 bases and the J gene end by 9 bases; junction bases not matched to a gene: 5. The CDR3 sequence is 15 residues long. The CDR3 DNA reads as TGTGCCAGCAGTCTCGGGACTAGCGGGGGGTTTGAGCAGTTCTTC. It yields the protein CASSLGTSGGFEQFF.

J is TRBJ2-7 and V is TRBV6-5; TRBD1 matches 7 bases. V shed 6 bases, J shed 3 bases, and the junction held 8 bases outside the gene matches. CDR1 MNHEY and CDR2 SVGAGI come from the germline V gene. CDR3 length: 14 residues. The chain's CDR3 is CASRRPGQFYEQYF. CDR3 in DNA: TGTGCCAGCAGACGACCGGGACAGTTCTACGAGCAGTACTTC.

The J gene is TRBJ1-1, the V gene TRBV7-6; the D is unclear. Germline values: CDR1 SGHVS, CDR2 FNYEAQ. V was clipped by 1 base and J by 1 base, with 7 bases between them. CDR3 length: 14 amino acids. In nucleotides, the CDR3 is TGTGCCAGCAGCTTAGAGGGCAAGAACACTGAAGCTTTCTTT. Its translation is CASSLEGKNTEAFF. Combining the CDR3 with reference TRBV7-6 and TRBJ1-1 gives the whole variable domain GAGVSQSPRYKVTKRGQDVALRCDPISGHVSLYWYRQALGQGPEFLTYFNYEAQQDKSGLPNDRFSAERPEGSISTLTIQRTEQRDSAMYRCASSLEGKNTEAFFGQGTRLTVV.

This clone occurred a few times. The J gene is TRBJ2-3, the V gene TRBV14, with D unclear. Germline CDR1 and CDR2: SGHDN and FVKESK. This CDR3 has 15 amino acids. V was cut by 0 bases and J by 4 bases, with 11 bases left in between. Here the CDR3 DNA reads TGTGCCAGCAGCCAAGAAATGAGGCGCGCAGATACGCAGTATTTT. As protein: CASSQEMRRADTQYF.

This chain links TRBV6-6 with TRBJ1-1; no firm D call. The CDR3 has 15 amino acids. V shed 0 bases and J shed 5 bases, with 13 bases lying between them. CDR1 MNHNY and CDR2 SVGAGI come from the germline V gene (reference sequence). CDR3 DNA sequence: TGTGCCAGCAGTTACTCGGGGATCTCGTGGACTGAAGCTTTCTTT. Translated, it gives CASSYSGISWTEAFF.

This clone was recorded a few times. The CDR3: CASTPDRRNYGYTF. The CDR3 nucleotides read TGTGCCAGCACCCCCGACAGGAGAAACTATGGCTACACCTTC. The chain links TRBV6-5 to TRBJ1-2, with TRBD1 as a possible D gene (6 bases). The V gene's germline CDR1 is MNHEY and CDR2 SVGAGI. This CDR3 is built from 14 residues. Trimming cost V 7 bases and J 2 bases, with 14 bases left between them.

V is TRBV2 and J is TRBJ2-1; 7 nucleotides align to TRBD1. V lost 1 base, J lost 15 bases, and 6 bases stayed unmatched. The CDR3 spans 12 residues. Germline loops: CDR1 SNHLY, CDR2 FYNNEI. CDR3 in amino acids: CASSEGQGRTFF. For the CDR3, the DNA is TGTGCCAGCAGTGAAGGACAGGGCAGGACGTTCTTC.

The V and J genes are TRBV5-5 and TRBJ2-5; unclear D gene. V was cut by 1 base and J by 2 bases, with 12 bases left in between. The CDR3 runs 15 residues. The V gene's germline CDR1 is SGHKS and CDR2 YYEKEE (reference sequence). The CDR3 reads CASSLLTRVQETQYF. CDR3 sequence (DNA): TGTGCCAGCAGCTTGTTAACAAGAGTTCAAGAGACCCAGTACTTC.

V usage is TRBV7-7 and J usage is TRBJ1-5; the D gene is possibly TRBD1 (5 bases). CDR3 length: 16 residues. Trimming took off 5 bases at V and 2 bases at J, with 16 bases between the two ends. CDR1 is SSHAT, CDR2 FNYEAQ, per germline (reference sequence). The chain's CDR3 is CASSPGQVKGNQPQHF. The CDR3 DNA sequence: TGTGCCAGCAGCCCCGGACAAGTGAAGGGCAATCAGCCCCAGCATTTT.

About this clone: One end of the junction does not line up with germline, which may come from a read error. The chain employs TRBV2 and TRBJ2-2; unclear D gene. In germline, CDR1 is SNHLY, CDR2 FYNNEI. CDR3 length equals 14 residues. In nucleotides, the CDR3 is TGTGCCAGCAGGGAAGGGTCGAGCACCGGGGAGCTGTTTTTT. Translated: CASREGSSTGELFF.

The rearrangement links TRBV2 to TRBJ1-5; D gene ambiguous. CDR3 length: 12 residues. The germline CDR1 and CDR2 sequences are SNHLY and FYNNEI. V lost 2 bases and J 1 base, leaving 0 bases between the germline ends. CDR3 region: CASSESNQPQHF. CDR3 coding DNA: TGTGCCAGCAGTGAAAGCAATCAGCCCCAGCATTTT.

This clone is a singleton in its sample. V gene TRBV4-1 combines with J gene TRBJ2-1; D unclear. V lost 3 bases and J 5 bases, leaving 5 bases between the germline ends. From germline, CDR1 is MGHRA and CDR2 YSYEKL. The CDR3 is 12 residues long. In DNA form, the CDR3 reads TGCGCCAGCAGCCAGATAGACAATGAGCAGTTCTTC. The encoded protein is CASSQIDNEQFF.

The sample holds one count of this clone. The chain joins TRBV28 to TRBJ1-2; D remains ambiguous. The V end lost 8 bases, the J end lost 2 bases, and 15 bases lay between the germline ends. Germline V lookup: CDR1 MDHEN, CDR2 SYDVKM. The CDR3 spans 14 residues. The CDR3 region is CASLGRSRNYGYTF. In nucleotides, the CDR3 is TGTGCCAGCCTCGGGAGGTCTAGGAACTATGGCTACACCTTC.

The gene calls are TRBV10-3 and TRBJ2-1; TRBD1 might be the D (6 bases). Germline CDR1 ENHRY, CDR2 SYGVKD. V shed 3 bases and J shed 1 base, with 10 bases lying between them. The CDR3 contains 15 residues. CDR3 bases: TGTGCCATCAGTGATAAAGGGGGTTCCTACAATGAGCAGTTCTTC. The encoded protein is CAISDKGGSYNEQFF.

The count of this clone is one. V is TRBV29-1 and J is TRBJ2-7; no reliable D call. Trimming removed 8 bases from V and 3 bases from J, with 14 bases in between. Germline lookup yields CDR1 SQVTM and CDR2 ANQGSEA. This CDR3 has 12 amino acids. The CDR3 loop is CSISLTHYEQYF. For the CDR3, the DNA is TGCAGCATCAGTTTGACCCACTACGAGCAGTACTTC.

The chain uses TRBV2 and TRBJ2-2, with D possibly TRBD1 on 7 matching bases. Between the trimmed V and J ends, which lost 6 bases and 3 bases, there was a span of 14 bases. The germline CDR1 and CDR2 sequences are SNHLY and FYNNEI. The CDR3 spans 15 residues. This CDR3 is CASRNQGGDTGELFF. The CDR3 coding sequence is TGTGCCAGCAGAAATCAGGGGGGAGACACCGGGGAGCTGTTTTTT.

This clone was counted between two and nine times. V and J are TRBV7-2 and TRBJ2-1; D possibly corresponds to TRBD1 (5 bases). Trimming left V 1 base short and J 4 bases short, with 11 bases between. There are 15 residues in the CDR3. Per germline, CDR1 SGHTA and CDR2 FQGNSA. CDR3 sequence (DNA): TGTGCCAGCAGCTTAGGGGGATCAGGGTACAATGAGCAGTTCTTC. The encoded protein is CASSLGGSGYNEQFF.

CDR3 coding DNA: TGTGCCTGGAGTGTACTAGCGGGGGACACCGGGGAGCTGTTTTTT. Translated, it gives CAWSVLAGDTGELFF. This rearrangement joins TRBV30 to TRBJ2-2; 11 bases match TRBD2. CDR1 GTSNPN and CDR2 SVGIG come from the germline V gene (reference sequence). J gave up 3 bases and V 0 bases, and 0 bases lay outside the gene matches. This CDR3 has 15 amino acids.

This clone was detected once. The chain is built from TRBV5-1 and TRBJ2-3; 7 nucleotides agree with TRBD2. Trimming removed 1 base from V and 1 base from J; junction bases left unmatched: 6. The CDR3 is 16 amino acids. Germline loops: CDR1 SGHRS, CDR2 YFSETQ. CDR3 sequence: CASSLLAEGGTDTQYF. CDR3 sequence (DNA): TGCGCCAGCAGCTTGCTAGCGGAAGGGGGCACAGATACGCAGTATTTT.

V and J are TRBV29-1 and TRBJ2-7, with TRBD1 matching 9 bases. The germline V gene has CDR1 SQVTM and CDR2 ANQGSEA. Trimming cost V 7 bases and J 4 bases; bases outside gene matches: 8. The CDR3 contains 13 residues. CDR3 nucleotide sequence: TGCAGCGCCTCTCCCGGGACAGGGTACGAGCAGTACTTC. This codes for CSASPGTGYEQYF.